A single sample is the source of the 14 T cell receptor beta chains below, sequenced in a study of blood T cell repertoires in COVID-19. The method was immunoSEQ multiplex PCR; TCRdb's version includes in-frame clones alone and lacks a portion of them. The profile shows approximately 450,000 clones, around nine tenths of them singletons. Sequencing used peripheral blood. Receptor source: a woman aged 30 to 39 with acute or convalescent COVID-19.

The chain combines TRBV18 with TRBJ1-5; 9 bases map to TRBD1. The CDR3 totals 14 residues. Germline V gene data show CDR1 as KGHSH and CDR2 as LQKENI. The trim removed 5 bases at V and 7 bases at J, leaving 6 bases unmatched. The CDR3 DNA follows: TGTGCCAGCTCAGCGCGGGACAGGGAGCAGCCCCAGCATTTT. Protein product: CASSARDREQPQHF.

This clone has a single count. The CDR3 nucleotides read TGTGCCACCAGCGCGCCCGTTAAGGAGACCCAGTACTTC. Translation gives CATSAPVKETQYF. This chain joins TRBV24-1 and TRBJ2-5; D remains unclear. V dropped 7 bases and J dropped 5 bases, with 13 bases sitting between them. The germline V gene encodes CDR1 KGHDR and CDR2 SFDVKD. The CDR3 sequence is 13 residues long.

J is TRBJ2-2 and V is TRBV18; 9 bases align to TRBD1. The CDR3 is 16 residues long. Trimming removed 4 bases from V and 3 bases from J; junction bases left unmatched: 6. Germline values: CDR1 KGHSH, CDR2 LQKENI. The DNA of the CDR3 is TGTGCCAGCTCACTAAACAGGGGGCCAGACACCGGGGAGCTGTTTTTT. It specifies CASSLNRGPDTGELFF.

CDR3: CAIGAGTGPGEQYF. The CDR3 bases are TGTGCCATCGGGGCCGGGACAGGGCCGGGGGAGCAGTACTTC. The V call is TRBV10-3, the J call TRBJ2-7, with TRBD1 matching 9 bases. This CDR3 is built from 14 residues. Germline loops: CDR1 ENHRY, CDR2 SYGVKD. V lost 8 bases to trimming and J lost 7 bases; unmatched junction nucleotides: 12.

This clone has just a few counts. The V and J genes are TRBV5-1 and TRBJ1-4, with D maybe TRBD1 (5 bases). The CDR3 is 17 residues long. V was trimmed by 3 bases and J by 1 base, leaving 16 bases between them. Germline CDR1 SGHRS, CDR2 YFSETQ. The CDR3 DNA follows: TGCGCCAGCAGCTACATAATGAGGACACAAACTAATGAAAAACTGTTTTTT. It codes for CASSYIMRTQTNEKLFF.

This rearrangement joins TRBV11-1 to TRBJ2-1, with a weak D call TRBD2 (5 bases). V lost 2 bases and J 10 bases, leaving 12 bases between the germline ends. The CDR3 contains 13 residues. The V gene's germline CDR1 is SGHAT and CDR2 FQDESV (reference sequence). CDR3 protein: CASSLTLVAEQFF. CDR3 nucleotides: TGTGCCAGCAGCTTAACCTTGGTAGCGGAGCAGTTCTTC.

This chain connects TRBV5-1 to TRBJ2-2, with TRBD1 as a possible D gene (7 bases). V was cut by 3 bases and J by 3 bases, with 15 bases left in between. There are 16 residues in the CDR3. CDR1 is SGHRS, CDR2 YFSETQ, per germline. CDR3: CASSSTTGRHTGELFF. CDR3 DNA: TGCGCCAGCAGCTCTACGACAGGGAGGCACACCGGGGAGCTGTTTTTT.

This clone was detected once. The chain links TRBV30 to TRBJ2-4; the D gene is possibly TRBD2 (5 bases). V lost 5 bases to trimming and J lost 1 base, with 9 bases between them. The germline V gene has CDR1 GTSNPN and CDR2 SVGIG (reference sequence). The CDR3 has 13 residues. CDR3 residues: CAWAPGAKNIQYF. DNA for the CDR3: TGTGCCTGGGCCCCGGGGGCCAAAAACATTCAGTACTTC. The full variable domain, with the rest looked up from reference TRBV30 and TRBJ2-4, is SQTIHQWPATLVQPVGSPLSLECTVEGTSNPNLYWYRQAAGRGLQLLFYSVGIGQISSEVPQNLSASRPQDRQFILSSKKLLLSDSGFYLCAWAPGAKNIQYFGAGTRLSVL.

Notes on this clone: The same CDR3 is also encoded by other DNA sequences in this sample. This chain connects TRBV5-1 to TRBJ1-4; TRBD1 might be the D (5 bases). Germline V gene sequence: CDR1 SGHRS, CDR2 YFSETQ. The V end lost 1 base, the J end lost 6 bases, and 7 bases lay between the germline ends. This CDR3 region has 13 residues. CDR3 coding DNA: TGCGCCAGCAGCTTGTCGGGGGATGAAAAACTGTTTTTT. Translation gives CASSLSGDEKLFF.

This clone was counted once. This chain joins TRBV11-3 and TRBJ1-2, with D hard to call. V dropped 2 bases and J dropped 4 bases, with 11 bases sitting between them. CDR3 size: 14 residues. Germline-derived CDR1 and CDR2 are SGHNT and YENEEA. The CDR3 is CASSLHRYPYGYTF. The CDR3 region has the DNA TGTGCCAGCAGCTTACACCGCTATCCCTATGGCTACACCTTC.

The genes are TRBV27 and TRBJ2-7; possibly TRBD1 for D (5 bases). The CDR3 contains 13 residues. The germline V gene encodes CDR1 MNHEY and CDR2 SMNVEV (reference sequence). V was clipped by 2 bases and J by 6 bases, with 11 bases between them. CDR3: CASSLQGMSEQYF. The CDR3 DNA reads TGTGCCAGCAGTTTACAGGGTATGAGCGAGCAGTACTTC.

The gene calls are TRBV19 and TRBJ2-1; D is perhaps TRBD2 (6 bases). V shed 1 base and J shed 7 bases, with 14 bases lying between them. The CDR3 is 15 amino acids. Germline CDR1 reads LNHDA; CDR2 reads SQIVND (reference sequence). The CDR3 loop is CASSIGGVGKNEQFF. DNA for the CDR3: TGTGCCAGTAGTATAGGCGGGGTAGGTAAAAATGAGCAGTTCTTC.

CDR3: CASSGSGGFSGETQYF. The CDR3 DNA is TGCGCCAGCAGTGGGAGCGGGGGGTTCTCGGGCGAGACCCAGTACTTC. This rearrangement joins TRBV10-2 to TRBJ2-5, with 9 nucleotides matching TRBD2. CDR3 size: 16 residues. Germline loops: CDR1 WSHSY, CDR2 SAAADI. Unmatched junction bases numbered 11, after V lost 4 bases and J lost 5 bases.

The V gene is TRBV14, the J gene TRBJ2-7; TRBD1 might be the D (6 bases). Germline assignment: CDR1 SGHDN and CDR2 FVKESK. The V end lost 3 bases, the J end lost 3 bases, and 18 bases lay between the germline ends. The CDR3 runs 16 residues. CDR3 loop: CASSHEDRIGLYEQYF. The CDR3 DNA follows: TGTGCCAGCAGCCATGAAGACAGGATAGGCCTCTACGAGCAGTACTTC.